This T cell receptor (beta chain) comes out of a study of shared clonotypes between healthy human individuals. CD8 cells regarded as naive lacked CD45RO, were positively chosen for CCR7, and omitted terminally differentiated effector memory CD45RA+ cells. Sequenced by immunoSEQ multiplex PCR; TCRdb stores in-frame clones only, minus some. The sample yields about 2 million clones, approximately 95% seen once. This clonotype originated in a young man in good health. The sequencing input was naive CD8+ T cells sorted from blood.

For the CDR3, the DNA is TGTGCAAGTCGCTCCCAAGCAGCGGGACCCTACGAGCAGTACTTC. Translated, it gives CASRSQAAGPYEQYF. The chain employs TRBV12-2 and TRBJ2-7; TRBD2 was called by the table and not checked on the DNA. TRBV12-2 is tagged as a pseudogene. The CDR3 sequence is 15 residues long.